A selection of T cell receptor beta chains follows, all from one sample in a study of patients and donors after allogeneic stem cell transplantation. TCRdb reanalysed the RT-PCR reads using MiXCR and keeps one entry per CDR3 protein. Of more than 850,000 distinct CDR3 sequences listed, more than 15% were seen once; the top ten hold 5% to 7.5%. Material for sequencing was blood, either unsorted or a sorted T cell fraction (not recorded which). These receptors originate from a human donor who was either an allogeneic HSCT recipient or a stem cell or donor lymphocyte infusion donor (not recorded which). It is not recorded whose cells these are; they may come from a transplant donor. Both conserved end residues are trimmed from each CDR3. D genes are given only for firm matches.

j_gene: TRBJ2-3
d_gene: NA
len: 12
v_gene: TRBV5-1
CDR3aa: ASSLAGFTDTQY

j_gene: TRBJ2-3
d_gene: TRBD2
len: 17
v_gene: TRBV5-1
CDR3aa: ASSLDRTSGVPSTDTQY

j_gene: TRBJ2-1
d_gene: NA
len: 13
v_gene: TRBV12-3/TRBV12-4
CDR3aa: ASSRGPTDYNEQF

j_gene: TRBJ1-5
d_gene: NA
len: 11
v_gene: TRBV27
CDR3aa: ASSRSGRMAQH

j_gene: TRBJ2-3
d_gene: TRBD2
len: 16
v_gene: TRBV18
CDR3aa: ASSPAGLAGASTDTQY

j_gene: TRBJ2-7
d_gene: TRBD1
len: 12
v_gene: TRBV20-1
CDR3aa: SATRDRSLYEQY

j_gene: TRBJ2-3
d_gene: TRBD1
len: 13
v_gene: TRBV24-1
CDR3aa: ATSDTAGGIDTQY

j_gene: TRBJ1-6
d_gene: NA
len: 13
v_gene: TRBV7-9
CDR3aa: ASSLVGQNNSPLH

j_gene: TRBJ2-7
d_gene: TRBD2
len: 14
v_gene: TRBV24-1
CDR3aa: ATSDSSAGRGYEQY

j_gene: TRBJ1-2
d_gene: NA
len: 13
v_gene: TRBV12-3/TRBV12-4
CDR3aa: ASSATTGRMARAT

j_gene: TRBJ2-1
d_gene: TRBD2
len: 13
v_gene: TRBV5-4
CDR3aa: ASSSPGTSEGEQF

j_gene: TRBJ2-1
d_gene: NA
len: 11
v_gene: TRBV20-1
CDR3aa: SASGGKGNEQF

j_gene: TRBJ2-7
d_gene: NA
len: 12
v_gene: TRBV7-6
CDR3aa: ASSPVVWSYEQY

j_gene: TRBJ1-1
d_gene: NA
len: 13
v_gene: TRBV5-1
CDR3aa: ASSLAPGLNTEAF

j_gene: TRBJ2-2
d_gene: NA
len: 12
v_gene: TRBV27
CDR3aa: ASSWSSNTGELF

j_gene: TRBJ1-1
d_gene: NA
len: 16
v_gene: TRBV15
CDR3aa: ATSRIEGVPKTDTEAF

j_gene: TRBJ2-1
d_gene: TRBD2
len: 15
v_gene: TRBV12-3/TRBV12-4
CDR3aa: ASSLVASGRAGHEQF

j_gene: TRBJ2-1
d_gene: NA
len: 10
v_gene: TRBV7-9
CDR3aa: ASPGGQGEQF

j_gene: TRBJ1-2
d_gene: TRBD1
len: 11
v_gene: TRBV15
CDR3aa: ATSARQGGGYT

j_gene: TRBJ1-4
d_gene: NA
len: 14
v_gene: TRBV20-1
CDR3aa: SATPLRQEWDEKLF

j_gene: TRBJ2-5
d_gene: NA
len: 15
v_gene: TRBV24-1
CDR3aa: ATSDFSGGREKETQY

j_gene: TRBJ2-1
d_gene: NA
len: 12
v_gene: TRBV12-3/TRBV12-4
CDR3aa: ASNGESSYNEQF

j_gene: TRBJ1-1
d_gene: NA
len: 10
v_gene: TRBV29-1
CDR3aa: SVLTENTEAF

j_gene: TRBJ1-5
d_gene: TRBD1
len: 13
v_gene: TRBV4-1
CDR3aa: ASSPQGANNQPQH

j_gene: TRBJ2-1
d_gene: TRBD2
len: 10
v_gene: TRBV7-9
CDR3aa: ASTNAGVEQF

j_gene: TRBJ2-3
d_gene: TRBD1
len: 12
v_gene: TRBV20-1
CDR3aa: SATGGAGTDTQY

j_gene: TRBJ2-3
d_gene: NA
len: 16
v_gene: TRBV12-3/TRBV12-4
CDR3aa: ASTLEGKKGPSTDTQY

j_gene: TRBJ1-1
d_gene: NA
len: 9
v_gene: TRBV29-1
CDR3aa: SVPGRTEAF